The clone carrying this TCR beta chain came up many times. What it binds is unknown. The V end was cut by 4 bases, the J end by 1 base, with 5 bases between. CDR1 SQVTM and CDR2 ANQGSEA come from the germline V gene. This CDR3 has 11 amino acids. This record belongs to a study of post-analysis software for immune sequencing data. Whole-study context: Both relapsing-remitting and secondary progressive multiple sclerosis featured among the disease courses, as did progressive-relapsing multiple sclerosis.

Study outcomes and limitations: Compared with controls, patients had more of roughly five TRBV segments, including TRBV5-6, TRBV5-1 and TRBV20-1. In multiple sclerosis, normalized Chao1 diversity was significantly below that of controls. F measure grouped same-batch samples tightly together.

Unique molecular identifiers were present in the TCR beta cDNA libraries. cDNA molecules numbering some 500,000 came from approximately 1 to 10 million T cells. TCRdb called the PCR reads again in MiXCR, with one record for every CDR3 protein. The sample records hundreds of thousands of distinct CDR3 sequences, around 40% being singletons. The sequencing sample was made of blood. The source of this sequence is a girl between 10 and 17 years old with multiple sclerosis. The chain uses TRBV29-1 and TRBJ2-7; no definite D call. CDR3 in amino acids: CSVGGSYEQYF. CDR3 nucleotides: TGCAGCGTTGGAGGATCCTACGAGCAGTACTTC.